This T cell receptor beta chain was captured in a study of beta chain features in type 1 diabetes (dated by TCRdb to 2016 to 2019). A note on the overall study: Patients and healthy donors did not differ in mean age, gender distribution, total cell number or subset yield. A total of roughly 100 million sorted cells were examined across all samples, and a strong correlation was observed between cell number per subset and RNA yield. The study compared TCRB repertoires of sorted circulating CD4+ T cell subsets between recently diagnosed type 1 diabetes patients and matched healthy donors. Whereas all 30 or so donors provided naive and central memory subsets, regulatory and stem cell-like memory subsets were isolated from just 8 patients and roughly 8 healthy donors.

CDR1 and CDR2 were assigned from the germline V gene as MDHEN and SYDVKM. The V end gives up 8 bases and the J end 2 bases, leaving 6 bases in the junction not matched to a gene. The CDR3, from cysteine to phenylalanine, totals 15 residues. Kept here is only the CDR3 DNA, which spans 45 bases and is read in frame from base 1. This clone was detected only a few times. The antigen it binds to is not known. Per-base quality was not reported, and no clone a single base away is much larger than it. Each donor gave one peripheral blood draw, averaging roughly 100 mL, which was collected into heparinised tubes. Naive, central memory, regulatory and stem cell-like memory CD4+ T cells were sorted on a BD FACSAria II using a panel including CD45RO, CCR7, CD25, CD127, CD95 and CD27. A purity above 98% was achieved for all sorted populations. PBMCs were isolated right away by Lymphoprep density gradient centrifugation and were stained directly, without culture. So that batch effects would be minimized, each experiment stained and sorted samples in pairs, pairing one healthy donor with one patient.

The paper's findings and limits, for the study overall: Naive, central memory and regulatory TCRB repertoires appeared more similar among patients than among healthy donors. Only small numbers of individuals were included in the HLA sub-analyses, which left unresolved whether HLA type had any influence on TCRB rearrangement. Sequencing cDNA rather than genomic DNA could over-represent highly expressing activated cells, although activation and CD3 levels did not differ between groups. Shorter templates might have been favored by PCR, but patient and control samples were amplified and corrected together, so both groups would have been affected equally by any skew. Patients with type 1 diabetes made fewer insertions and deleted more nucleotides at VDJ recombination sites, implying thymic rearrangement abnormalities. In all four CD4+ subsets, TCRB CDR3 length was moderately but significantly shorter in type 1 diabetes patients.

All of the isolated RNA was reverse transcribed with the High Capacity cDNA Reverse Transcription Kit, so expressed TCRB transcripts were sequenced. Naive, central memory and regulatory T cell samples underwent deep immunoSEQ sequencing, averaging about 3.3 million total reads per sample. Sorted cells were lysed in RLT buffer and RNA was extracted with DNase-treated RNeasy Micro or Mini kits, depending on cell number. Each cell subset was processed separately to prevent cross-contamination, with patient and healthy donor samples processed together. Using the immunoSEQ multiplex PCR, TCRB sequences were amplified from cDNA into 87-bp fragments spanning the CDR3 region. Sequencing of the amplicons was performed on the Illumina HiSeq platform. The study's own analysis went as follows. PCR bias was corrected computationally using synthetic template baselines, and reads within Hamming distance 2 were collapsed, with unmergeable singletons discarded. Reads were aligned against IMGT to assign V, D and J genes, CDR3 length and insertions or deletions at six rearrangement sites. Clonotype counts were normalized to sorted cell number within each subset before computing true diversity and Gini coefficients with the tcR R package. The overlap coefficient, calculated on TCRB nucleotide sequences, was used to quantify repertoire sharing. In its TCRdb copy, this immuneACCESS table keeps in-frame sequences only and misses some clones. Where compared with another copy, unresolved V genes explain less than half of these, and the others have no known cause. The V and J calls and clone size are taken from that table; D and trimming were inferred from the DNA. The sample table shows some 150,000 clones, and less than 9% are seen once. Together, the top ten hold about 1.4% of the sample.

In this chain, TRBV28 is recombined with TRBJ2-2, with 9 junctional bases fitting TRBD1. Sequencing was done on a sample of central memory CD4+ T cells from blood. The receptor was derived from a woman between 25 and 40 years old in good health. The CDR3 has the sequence CASEGGQGNTGELFF. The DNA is TGTGCCAGCGAAGGGGGACAGGGAAACACCGGGGAGCTGTTTTTT.